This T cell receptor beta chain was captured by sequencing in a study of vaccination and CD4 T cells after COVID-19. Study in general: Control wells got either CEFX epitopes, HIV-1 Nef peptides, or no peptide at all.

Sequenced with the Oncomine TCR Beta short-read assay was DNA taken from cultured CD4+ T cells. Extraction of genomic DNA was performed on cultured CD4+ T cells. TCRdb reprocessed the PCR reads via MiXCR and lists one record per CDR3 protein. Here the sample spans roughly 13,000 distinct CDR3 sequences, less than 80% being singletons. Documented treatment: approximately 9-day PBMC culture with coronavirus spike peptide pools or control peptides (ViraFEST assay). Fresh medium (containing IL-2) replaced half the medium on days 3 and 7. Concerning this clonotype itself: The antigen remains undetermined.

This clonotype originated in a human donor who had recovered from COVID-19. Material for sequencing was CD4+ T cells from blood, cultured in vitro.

The CDR3 is CASSPLLAWNEQFF. CDR3 DNA sequence: TGCGCCAGCAGCCCCTTGTTAGCCTGGAATGAGCAGTTCTTC. The V call is TRBV5-1, the J call TRBJ2-1; D unresolved. Germline loops: CDR1 SGHRS, CDR2 YFSETQ. V lost 4 bases, J lost 7 bases, and 15 bases lay in between. This CDR3 is built from 14 residues.